Listed here are 18 T cell receptor beta chains from one sample, sequenced in a study of blood T cells in healthy people across ages. With a J-beta primer mix and a sample-barcoded 5' primer, a second PCR ran roughly 6 to 11 cycles. Each CDR3 protein gets one entry after TCRdb re-called the 5' RACE reads with MiXCR. Of 1.5 million to 2 million distinct CDR3 sequences listed, about 30% are singletons. What was sequenced was blood. These receptors came from a woman under 40 in good health.

This clonotype was detected only a few times. V and J are TRBV20-1 and TRBJ2-1, with TRBD2 identical over 8 bases. Per germline, CDR1 DFQATT and CDR2 SNEGSKA (reference sequence). The CDR3 spans 14 residues. V lost 1 base, J lost 4 bases, and 3 bases stayed unmatched. CDR3 sequence reads: CSARGTSLYNEQFF. DNA for the CDR3: TGCAGTGCTAGAGGGACTAGCCTTTACAATGAGCAGTTCTTC.

V and J are TRBV7-2 and TRBJ2-7; D possibly corresponds to TRBD1 (5 bases). Trimming took off 5 bases at V and 5 bases at J, with 13 bases between the two ends. This CDR3 contains 13 residues. The germline V gene encodes CDR1 SGHTA and CDR2 FQGNSA. For the CDR3, the DNA is TGTGCCAGCAGCATACAGGATCAGAACGAGCAGTACTTC. Translating gives CASSIQDQNEQYF.

A word on this clonotype: This clone may be a read error of a much larger clone one base away. CDR3 protein: CSTPGRDTYEQYF. The CDR3, as DNA: TGCAGTACGCCCGGACGGGATACCTACGAGCAGTACTTC. This chain joins TRBV20-1 and TRBJ2-5; TRBD2 is a possible D gene (5 bases). The DNA end favors TRBJ2-7, so the J call may be wrong. The CDR3 totals 13 residues. The germline gives CDR1 DFQATT, CDR2 SNEGSKA (reference sequence).

J is TRBJ2-3 and V is TRBV20-1; the match to TRBD2 covers 8 bases. Germline V gene lookup returns CDR1 DFQATT and CDR2 SNEGSKA (reference sequence). Trimming cost V 3 bases and J 3 bases; bases outside gene matches: 5. This CDR3 spans 14 amino acids. The CDR3 reads CSASGGAGTDTQYF. The CDR3 DNA reads as TGCAGTGCTAGCGGGGGGGCCGGAACAGATACGCAGTATTTT.

The chain employs TRBV28 and TRBJ2-1; D may be TRBD2 (6 bases). This CDR3 comprises 15 residues. V lost 6 bases, J lost 6 bases, and 18 bases lay in between. The germline CDR1 and CDR2 sequences are MDHEN and SYDVKM. The CDR3 coding sequence is TGTGCCAGCAGCCTCCGCGGGAAATCCCCCAATGAGCAGTTCTTC. Protein: CASSLRGKSPNEQFF.

This clonotype was recorded only once. The chain employs TRBV30 and TRBJ2-5; 8 bases align to TRBD2. Germline CDR1 is GTSNPN and CDR2 is SVGIG (reference sequence). Trimming took 5 bases from V and 5 from J; bases not matched to a gene: 4. The CDR3 length is 12 residues. Written as DNA, the CDR3 is TGTGCCTGGGGACTAGCTGGCGAGACCCAGTACTTC. It specifies CAWGLAGETQYF.

Here the CDR3 reads CASSDLSGEKLFF. The CDR3 bases are TGTGCCAGCAGTGACCTTTCAGGGGAAAAACTGTTTTTT. This sequence joins TRBV25-1 and TRBJ1-4; tentative D call: TRBD1 (5 bases). CDR1 and CDR2 from the germline V gene are MGHDK and SYGVNS. This CDR3 is 13 amino acids long. V was cut by 3 bases and J by 8 bases, with 10 bases left in between.

The chain carries TRBV5-1 and TRBJ2-3; TRBD2 matches 11 bases. V dropped 4 bases and J dropped 0; count of bases not matched to a gene: 7. Germline CDR1 is SGHRS and CDR2 is YFSETQ. The CDR3 has 17 residues. The CDR3 nucleotides are TGCGCCAGCAGCAGAATAGCGGGAGGGACTAGCACAGATACGCAGTATTTT. Residues: CASSRIAGGTSTDTQYF. Supplemented by reference TRBV5-1 and TRBJ2-3, the full variable domain reads KAGVTQTPRYLIKTRGQQVTLSCSPISGHRSVSWYQQTPGQGLQFLFEYFSETQRNKGNFPGRFSGRQFSNSRSEMNVSTLELGDSALYLCASSRIAGGTSTDTQYFGPGTRLTVL.

The chain has TRBV3-1 and TRBJ1-2; possible D gene TRBD1, 5 bases. Germline lookup yields CDR1 LGHDT and CDR2 YNNKEL (reference sequence). Between the trimmed V and J ends, which lost 2 bases and 7 bases, there was a span of 14 bases. The CDR3 runs to 14 residues. The DNA of the CDR3 is TGTGCCAGCAGCCAAAGTAGGGGATCTGGTGGCTACACCTTC. It encodes CASSQSRGSGGYTF.

This clonotype occurred once. The rearrangement uses TRBV12-3 or TRBV12-4 and TRBJ2-3; perhaps TRBD2 as D (6 bases). The CDR3 contains 15 residues. V lost 6 bases and J lost 4, with 17 bases in between. In nucleotides, the CDR3 is TGTGCCAGCAGCCAGACTAGAGGGAGTGCAGATACGCAGTATTTT. Translation: CASSQTRGSADTQYF.

This clonotype appeared a single time. The genes are TRBV7-3 and TRBJ2-2; D is tentatively TRBD1 or TRBD2 (5 bases each). The CDR3 is made up of 12 amino acids. The germline gives CDR1 SGHTA, CDR2 FQGTGA. V lost 3 bases and J 10 bases, leaving 9 bases between the germline ends. This chain's CDR3 is CASSFGGEELFF. The CDR3 nucleotides are TGTGCCAGCAGCTTTGGGGGAGAGGAGCTGTTTTTT.

This clonotype was seen a few times. The gene calls are TRBV13 and TRBJ2-1, with a tentative D call TRBD2 (6 bases). Trimming took off 5 bases at V and 7 bases at J, with 12 bases between the two ends. The CDR3 contains 13 residues. Germline CDR1 PRHDT, CDR2 FYEKMQ (reference sequence). CDR3 in amino acids: CASSEASANEQFF. DNA of the CDR3: TGTGCCAGCAGCGAGGCTAGCGCTAATGAGCAGTTCTTC.

The J gene is TRBJ2-3, the V gene TRBV6-2 or TRBV6-3, with D possibly matching TRBD1 (5 bases). Looked up from germline, CDR1 is MNHEY and CDR2 is SVGEGT. V gave up 6 bases and J gave up 0 bases, with 13 bases separating them. The CDR3 runs to 15 residues. CDR3 amino acids: CASRSTGASTDTQYF. The DNA for the CDR3 is TGTGCCAGCAGATCAACAGGCGCTAGCACAGATACGCAGTATTTT.

This clonotype turned up a few times. The CDR3 nucleotides are TGTGCCAGCAGCCGAGACACCTCGAACACCGGGGAGCTGTTTTTT. It yields the protein CASSRDTSNTGELFF. This chain joins TRBV5-5 and TRBJ2-2; D is unclear. V lost 4 bases, J lost 0 bases, and 10 bases lay in between. CDR1 is SGHKS, CDR2 YYEKEE, per germline (reference sequence). CDR3 length: 15 residues.

The chain is built from TRBV7-2 and TRBJ1-3; 7 nucleotides align to TRBD1. Germline loops: CDR1 SGHTA, CDR2 FQGNSA. The CDR3 extends over 15 amino acids. V was clipped by 3 bases and J by 9 bases; unmatched bases: 11. Written as DNA, the CDR3 is TGTGCCAGCAGCTTGGGGGGACAGACTCGGGGCACCATATATTTT. It specifies CASSLGGQTRGTIYF.

The chain carries TRBV5-1 and TRBJ2-1; the D gene is possibly TRBD1 (6 bases). With 2 bases removed from V and 9 bases from J, the gap between germline ends came to 9 bases. This CDR3 is 12 amino acids long. Germline V gene lookup returns CDR1 SGHRS and CDR2 YFSETQ. This CDR3 reads CASSFGQREQFF. CDR3 DNA: TGCGCCAGCAGCTTCGGACAGCGTGAGCAGTTCTTC.

Points on this clonotype: Given a much more abundant clone one base away, this may be a read error. V is TRBV27 and J is TRBJ2-5; the match to TRBD2 covers 8 bases. This CDR3 has 14 amino acids. Unmatched junction bases numbered 7, after V lost 3 bases and J lost 7 bases. Germline V gives CDR1 MNHEY, CDR2 SMNVEV (reference sequence). CDR3 in DNA: TGTGCCAGCAGTTTCAGCGGGAGTGGTGGGACCCAGTACTTC. This gives the protein CASSFSGSGGTQYF.

This clonotype appeared once. A much larger clone lies a single base off, so this may be a read error. This chain links TRBV15 with TRBJ2-4, with a possible D match to TRBD1 (6 bases). The germline gives CDR1 LNHNV, CDR2 YYDKDF (reference sequence). Trimming left V 3 bases short and J 13 bases short, with 19 bases between. The CDR3 contains 14 residues. As DNA, the CDR3 is TGTGCCACCAGCAGGGAAGGGGGAAGTGATGAGCAGTACTTC. Translating it yields CATSREGGSDEQYF.